Listed below are T cell receptor beta chains from one sample, sequenced in a study of T cells in Graves' hyperthyroidism and ophthalmopathy. TCRdb processed the multiplex PCR reads anew with MiXCR; each CDR3 protein has one entry. There are over 550,000 distinct CDR3 sequences in the sample; 16% occur only once, and 15% to 20% lies in the top ten. Source material: blood. These receptors were taken from a woman younger than 35 with Graves' hyperthyroidism. Each CDR3 is given with its conserved first and last residue. D genes are given only for firm matches. Part of the rows lack a size; the others show once, few, many or a class for expanded clones.

d_call	v_call	clone_size	j_call	cdr3_nt	cdr3_aa
TRBD1	TRBV20-1	many	TRBJ1-1	TGCAGTGCTAGAACCGGGACAGGGTTAACCTCGAACACTGAAGCTTTCTTT	CSARTGTGLTSNTEAFF
-	TRBV7-2	-	TRBJ2-7	TGTGCCAGCAGCTTAGGCAGGGGAGTTCGGGGGTACGAGCAGTACTTC	CASSLGRGVRGYEQYF
-	TRBV5-1	few	TRBJ1-4	TGCGCCAGCAGCTTGGCTGCAGGGCCTAATGAAAAACTGTTTTTT	CASSLAAGPNEKLFF
TRBD1	TRBV12-3/TRBV12-4	many	TRBJ1-2	TGTGCCAGCAGTTCGTACCGGGACAGGACCCCCTATGGCTACACCTTC	CASSSYRDRTPYGYTF
TRBD2	TRBV7-2	few	TRBJ2-1	TGTGCCAGCAGCTTCCAGCGGGGGCACGGTGAGCAGTTCTTC	CASSFQRGHGEQFF
TRBD1	TRBV6-5	-	TRBJ1-5	TGTGCCAGCAGTTACCGGGACAGGGGCAGTCAGCCCCAGCATTTT	CASSYRDRGSQPQHF
-	TRBV28	few	TRBJ1-2	TGTGCCAGCGGACAATTGGACCCGTGGCACGGCTACACCTTC	CASGQLDPWHGYTF
TRBD2	TRBV12-3/TRBV12-4	-	TRBJ2-7	TGTGCCAGCAGTTTTTTAGCGGGGGACTCCCCCGAGCAGTACTTC	CASSFLAGDSPEQYF
TRBD2	TRBV2	many	TRBJ2-3	TGTGCCAGCAGTGGGGTACTAGCGGGAGCATTTGATACGCAGTATTTT	CASSGVLAGAFDTQYF
-	TRBV5-5	few	TRBJ1-5	TGTGCCAGCACCCTGGAGTACAATCAGCCCCAGCATTTT	CASTLEYNQPQHF
-	TRBV7-2	many	TRBJ1-1	TGTGCCAGCAGCTCAGGGAGGAGCACTGAAGCTTTCTTT	CASSSGRSTEAFF
TRBD2	TRBV20-1	many	TRBJ2-1	TGCAGTGCCCTTGAGCGGGAAAAGGGGCTCAATGAGCAGTTCTTC	CSALEREKGLNEQFF
-	TRBV7-9	many	TRBJ2-7	TGTGCCAGCAGCCTGAGGCACGACTACGAGCAGTACTTC	CASSLRHDYEQYF
TRBD2	TRBV20-1	-	TRBJ2-1	TGCAGTGCCCTAACCGGGACTAGCGGGTACAATGAGCAGTTCTTC	CSALTGTSGYNEQFF
-	TRBV2	many	TRBJ2-7	TGTGCCAGCAGTGAGGTGGGGGGGCCCTCCTACGAGCAGTACTTC	CASSEVGGPSYEQYF
-	TRBV7-9	many	TRBJ2-3	TGTGCCAGCAGCCCTTCACTACAGTTCTCTAGCACAGATACGCAGTATTTT	CASSPSLQFSSTDTQYF
-	TRBV3-1	many	TRBJ2-5	TGTGCCAGCAGCCAAGAAACGGGTCCAAGTGAGACCCAGTACTTC	CASSQETGPSETQYF
-	TRBV29-1	few	TRBJ1-1	TGCAGCGTTCAGGAGGGGGTGGCGAACACTGAAGCTTTCTTT	CSVQEGVANTEAFF
TRBD1	TRBV13	many	TRBJ2-7	TGTGCCAACAGCTTTCAGGGGGCGCACAACGAGCAGTACTTC	CANSFQGAHNEQYF
-	TRBV6-2/TRBV6-3	-	TRBJ2-7	TGTGCCAGCAGCCGTATGGGAGAAGCAGCCGGAAGATTGCACGAGCAGTACTTC	CASSRMGEAAGRLHEQYF
-	TRBV15	many	TRBJ2-4	TGTGCCACCAGCAGAGATGGGCAAACCAAAAACATTCAGTACTTC	CATSRDGQTKNIQYF
TRBD1	TRBV29-1	-	TRBJ2-4	TGCAGCGTTACCGGGACAGGGGGAGAGGCCAAAAACATTCAGTACTTC	CSVTGTGGEAKNIQYF
TRBD2	TRBV2	-	TRBJ2-5	TGTGCCAGCAGGATGGGACTAGCGGAAGAGACCCAGTACTTC	CASRMGLAEETQYF
TRBD1	TRBV3-1	few	TRBJ1-1	TGTGCCAGCAGCCTCTTGGGGGGACAGGGGAACACTGAAGCTTTCTTT	CASSLLGGQGNTEAFF
TRBD1	TRBV28	-	TRBJ2-2	TGTGCCAGCAGAGTATACGCCGGGACAGGCAACACCGGGGAGCTGCTTTTT	CASRVYAGTGNTGELLF
TRBD2	TRBV20-1	many	TRBJ2-7	TGCAGTGCTAGAGAGGAGGGGCTAGCGGAAACCTACGAGCAGTACTTC	CSAREEGLAETYEQYF
-	TRBV30	-	TRBJ2-5	TGTGCCTGGAGTGTAGTTCACAGGGACCAAGGGACCCAGTACTTC	CAWSVVHRDQGTQYF
-	TRBV28	many	TRBJ1-2	TGTGCCAGTTCAACCCGGACAGCCCACTATGGCTACACCTTC	CASSTRTAHYGYTF
TRBD2	TRBV20-1	many	TRBJ2-1	TGCAGTGCTAATCTAGCGGGAGGTAATGAGCAGTTCTTC	CSANLAGGNEQFF
TRBD2	TRBV4-1	-	TRBJ2-4	TGCGCCAGCAGCAAAGACACTAGCGGGAGTAGGAACATTCAGTACTTC	CASSKDTSGSRNIQYF
TRBD1	TRBV19	few	TRBJ1-1	TGTGCCAGTAGTCGTCGAGGGGGCTTGAACACTGAAGCTTTCTTT	CASSRRGGLNTEAFF
-	TRBV6-1	-	TRBJ1-1	TGTGCCAGCAGGCAGACAGCCGCTATTGAAGCTTTCTTT	CASRQTAAIEAFF